In its sample, the clone carrying this T cell receptor beta chain was seen once. CDR3 length: 12 amino acids. V was pared by 3 bases and J by 14 bases, with 9 bases of the junction left unmatched. The germline CDR1 and CDR2 sequences are KGHSH and LQKENI. The table came from immunoSEQ multiplex PCR; TCRdb's copy has only in-frame clones and leaves some out. This sample has some 90,000 clones, with roughly 91% found just once. The data originate from a study of T cell changes during pregnancy in multiple sclerosis. The specimen was peripheral blood, collected after pregnancy. The chain joins TRBV18 to TRBJ1-2, with TRBD1 matching over 7 bases. The TCR sequence derives from a female donor in good health, enrolled as a control in a pregnancy study. The CDR3 DNA is TGTGCCAGCTCACCGGGGACAGATACGATAACCTTC. Amino acid sequence: CASSPGTDTITF.